Included here is one T cell receptor (beta chain) sequence, with context. This sample stems from a study of blood T cell repertoires in COVID-19. CDR3 length: 16 amino acids. V was pared by 5 bases and J by 10 bases, with 14 bases of the junction left unmatched. Germline V gives CDR1 SEHNR, CDR2 FQNEAQ (reference sequence). Produced via immunoSEQ multiplex PCR; TCRdb's table is partial and in-frame only. This sample has around 92,000 clones, with around 72% found just once. Sequenced material: peripheral blood. V is TRBV7-9 and J is TRBJ1-6; 7 bases line up with TRBD1. The receptor was isolated from an older man with COVID-19, enrolled during active disease. The CDR3 nucleotides read TGTGCCAGCAGCCACGACAGGGTCATTATTGGGTCACCCCTCCACTTT. Protein: CASSHDRVIIGSPLHF.